This T cell receptor beta chain emerged from a study of post-analysis software for immune sequencing data. Study-wide results and caveats: Comparison with controls showed significantly lower normalized Chao1 diversity in multiple sclerosis patients.

Built from TCR beta cDNA, the libraries had unique molecular identifiers in them. Researchers reported 400,000 to 550,000 cDNA molecules coming from roughly 0.93 to 9.6 million T cells. TCRdb used MiXCR to reprocess the PCR reads, holding one entry per CDR3 protein. The sample contains hundreds of thousands of distinct CDR3 sequences, around 40% of which appear only once. As to this clonotype: Its antigen is undetermined.

Sequences were obtained from blood. The TCR was taken from a girl aged 5 to 17 with multiple sclerosis.

CDR3 coding DNA: TGCGCCAGCAGCTTGCCAAAAGGGTACAATGAGCAGTTCTTC. Translating it yields CASSLPKGYNEQFF. The V call is TRBV5-1, the J call TRBJ2-1; D unclear. Germline V gene sequence: CDR1 SGHRS, CDR2 YFSETQ. The CDR3 covers 14 residues. Deletions cut 1 base from V and 4 bases from J, with 9 bases between. The variable domain in full, with the rest retrieved from reference TRBV5-1 and TRBJ2-1, is KAGVTQTPRYLIKTRGQQVTLSCSPISGHRSVSWYQQTPGQGLQFLFEYFSETQRNKGNFPGRFSGRQFSNSRSEMNVSTLELGDSALYLCASSLPKGYNEQFFGPGTRLTVL.